This TCR beta chain is from a study of blood T cell repertoires in COVID-19. Germline CDR1 is LGHDT and CDR2 is YNNKEL (reference sequence). J was trimmed by 3 bases and V by 7 bases; bases with no gene match: 11. The length of the CDR3 is 15 residues. Assay: immunoSEQ multiplex PCR; the TCRdb copy retains only in-frame clones and omits some. The data show about 390,000 clones, with around 87% seen just once and about 2% held by the top ten. This receptor was identified in a woman aged 55-69 years with COVID-19, enrolled during active disease. V and J are TRBV3-1 (or the pseudogene TRBV3-2) and TRBJ1-2; TRBD1 matches 7 bases. The sequenced sample was peripheral blood. CDR3 DNA sequence: TGTGCCAGCACCTCTTATTTCGACAGGGACTATGGCTACACCTTC. Its translation is CASTSYFDRDYGYTF.